Below, one T cell receptor (beta chain) is given with its context. V lost 4 bases and J lost 5; bases outside the gene matches: 6. Germline V lookup: CDR1 MGHRA, CDR2 YSYEKL. This CDR3 has 14 amino acids. The sample belongs to a study of T cells in localized non-small cell lung cancer. Profiling relied on immunoSEQ multiplex PCR, and the TCRdb table lists in-frame clones only, not all of them. The sample consists of 52,000 or so clones, 86% of them appearing once. The V call is TRBV4-1, the J call TRBJ2-5, with 8 bases aligning to TRBD1. This material consisted of peripheral blood, taken before any cancer treatment. This clonotype was sampled from a male donor older than 55 with stage III squamous cell lung carcinoma. The CDR3 protein is CASSRQGAQETQYF. The CDR3 bases are TGCGCCAGCAGCCGTCAGGGGGCTCAGGAGACCCAGTACTTC.